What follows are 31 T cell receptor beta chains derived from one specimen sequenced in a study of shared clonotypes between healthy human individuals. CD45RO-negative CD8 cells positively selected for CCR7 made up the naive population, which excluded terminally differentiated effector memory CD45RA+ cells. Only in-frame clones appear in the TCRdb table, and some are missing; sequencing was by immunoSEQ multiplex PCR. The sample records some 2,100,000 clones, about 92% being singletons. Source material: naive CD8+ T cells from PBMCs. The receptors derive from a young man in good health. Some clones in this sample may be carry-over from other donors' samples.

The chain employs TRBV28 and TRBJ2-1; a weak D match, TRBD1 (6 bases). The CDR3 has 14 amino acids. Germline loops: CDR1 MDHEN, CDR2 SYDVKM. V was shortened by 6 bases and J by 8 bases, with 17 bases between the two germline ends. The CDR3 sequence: CASSFVGAGDEQFF. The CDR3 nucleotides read TGTGCCAGCAGCTTCGTGGGGGCCGGAGATGAGCAGTTCTTC.

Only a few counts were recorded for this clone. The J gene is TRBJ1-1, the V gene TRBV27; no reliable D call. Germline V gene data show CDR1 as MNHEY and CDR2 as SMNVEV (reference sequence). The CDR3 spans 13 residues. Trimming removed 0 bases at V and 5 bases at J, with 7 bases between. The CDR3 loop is CASSLSTSTEAFF. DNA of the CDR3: TGTGCCAGCAGTTTATCGACAAGTACTGAAGCTTTCTTT.

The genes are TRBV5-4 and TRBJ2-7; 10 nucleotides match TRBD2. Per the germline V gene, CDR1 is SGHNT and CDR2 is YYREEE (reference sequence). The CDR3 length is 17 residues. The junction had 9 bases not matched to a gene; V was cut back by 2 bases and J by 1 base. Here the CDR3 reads CASSLVAGGLRSYEQYF. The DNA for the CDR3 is TGTGCCAGCAGCTTAGTAGCGGGAGGACTTAGGTCCTACGAGCAGTACTTC.

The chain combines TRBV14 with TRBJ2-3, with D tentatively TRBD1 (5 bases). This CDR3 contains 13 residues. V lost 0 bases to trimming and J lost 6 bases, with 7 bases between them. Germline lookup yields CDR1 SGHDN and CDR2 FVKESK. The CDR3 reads CASSQDSGDTQYF. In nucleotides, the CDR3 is TGTGCCAGCAGCCAAGATTCAGGGGATACGCAGTATTTT.

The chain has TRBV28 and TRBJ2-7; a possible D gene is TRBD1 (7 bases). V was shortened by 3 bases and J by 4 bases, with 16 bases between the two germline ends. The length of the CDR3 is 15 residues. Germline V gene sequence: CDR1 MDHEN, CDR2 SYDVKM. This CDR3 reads CASSFLPGGTYEQYF. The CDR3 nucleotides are TGTGCCAGCAGTTTTCTTCCAGGGGGGACTTACGAGCAGTACTTC.

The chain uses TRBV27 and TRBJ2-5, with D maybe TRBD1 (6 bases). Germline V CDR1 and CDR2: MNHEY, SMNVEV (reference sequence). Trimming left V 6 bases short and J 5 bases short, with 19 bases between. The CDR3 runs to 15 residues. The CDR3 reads CASSPLGQIWETQYF. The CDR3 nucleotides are TGTGCCAGCAGCCCTCTTGGACAGATCTGGGAGACCCAGTACTTC.

CDR3 in DNA: TGTGCCATCAGTGGGCGTCGAGGGGATCCAGTGAGCTCCTACGAGCAGTACTTC. This gives the protein CAISGRRGDPVSSYEQYF. The chain employs TRBV10-3 and TRBJ2-7, with D perhaps TRBD1 or TRBD2 (5 bases each). Deletions cut 4 bases from V and 0 bases from J, with 22 bases between. Germline CDR1 reads ENHRY; CDR2 reads SYGVKD. This CDR3 comprises 18 residues.

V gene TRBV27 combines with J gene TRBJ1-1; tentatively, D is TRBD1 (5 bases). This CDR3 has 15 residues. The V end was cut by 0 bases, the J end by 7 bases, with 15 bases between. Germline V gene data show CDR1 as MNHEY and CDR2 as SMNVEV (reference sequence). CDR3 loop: CASSLSGQGFGEAFF. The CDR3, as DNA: TGTGCCAGCAGTTTATCTGGCCAGGGTTTCGGTGAAGCTTTCTTT.

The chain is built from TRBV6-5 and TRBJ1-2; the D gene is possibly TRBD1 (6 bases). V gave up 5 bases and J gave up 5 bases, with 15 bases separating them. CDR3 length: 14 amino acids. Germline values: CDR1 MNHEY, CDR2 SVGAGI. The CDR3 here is CASSPGTQPYGYTF. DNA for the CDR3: TGTGCCAGCAGTCCCGGGACACAACCTTATGGCTACACCTTC.

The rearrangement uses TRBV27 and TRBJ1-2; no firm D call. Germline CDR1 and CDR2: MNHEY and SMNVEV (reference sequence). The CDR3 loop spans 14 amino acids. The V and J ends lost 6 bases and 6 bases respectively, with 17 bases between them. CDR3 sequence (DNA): TGTGCCAGCAGCTGGACGGGAGGCTCCGATGGCTACACCTTC. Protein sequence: CASSWTGGSDGYTF.

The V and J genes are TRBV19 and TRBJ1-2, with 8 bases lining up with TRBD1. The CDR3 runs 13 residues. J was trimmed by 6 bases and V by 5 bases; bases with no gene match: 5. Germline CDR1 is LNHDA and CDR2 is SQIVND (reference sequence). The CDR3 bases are TGTGCCAGTAGTGCAGGGACAGGCGATGGCTACACCTTC. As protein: CASSAGTGDGYTF.

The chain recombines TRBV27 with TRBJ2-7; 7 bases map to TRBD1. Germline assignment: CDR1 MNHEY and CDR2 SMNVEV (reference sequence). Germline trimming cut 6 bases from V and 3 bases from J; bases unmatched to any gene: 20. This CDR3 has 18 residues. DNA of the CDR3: TGTGCCAGCAGCCAGACCCAGGTGACAGGGCCGGGTCTCTACGAGCAGTACTTC. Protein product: CASSQTQVTGPGLYEQYF.

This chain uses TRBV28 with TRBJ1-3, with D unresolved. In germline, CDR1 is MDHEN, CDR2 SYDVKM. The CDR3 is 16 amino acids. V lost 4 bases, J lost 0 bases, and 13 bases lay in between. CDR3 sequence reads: CASSSDSEDSGNTIYF. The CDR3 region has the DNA TGTGCCAGCAGTTCAGACTCAGAAGACTCTGGAAACACCATATATTTT.

The CDR3 is CATSRQSGGNQPQHF. DNA for the CDR3: TGTGCCACCAGCAGACAAAGTGGGGGCAATCAGCCCCAGCATTTT. The chain couples TRBV15 to TRBJ1-5; no firm D call. Trimming removed 2 bases at V and 2 bases at J, with 10 bases between. The germline V gene encodes CDR1 LNHNV and CDR2 YYDKDF (reference sequence). This CDR3 is built from 15 residues.

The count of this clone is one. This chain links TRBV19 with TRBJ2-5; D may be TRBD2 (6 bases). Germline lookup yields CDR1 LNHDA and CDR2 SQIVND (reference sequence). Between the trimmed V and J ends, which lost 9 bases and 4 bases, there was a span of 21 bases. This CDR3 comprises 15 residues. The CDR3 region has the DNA TGTGCCAGCCGCGACACTCGGGAGTTATCAGAGACCCAGTACTTC. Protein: CASRDTRELSETQYF.

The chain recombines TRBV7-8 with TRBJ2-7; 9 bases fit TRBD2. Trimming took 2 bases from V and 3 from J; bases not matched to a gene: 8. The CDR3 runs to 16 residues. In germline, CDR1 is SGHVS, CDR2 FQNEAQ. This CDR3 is CASSLLGREGRYEQYF. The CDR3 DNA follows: TGTGCCAGCAGCTTACTTGGGCGGGAGGGACGCTACGAGCAGTACTTC.

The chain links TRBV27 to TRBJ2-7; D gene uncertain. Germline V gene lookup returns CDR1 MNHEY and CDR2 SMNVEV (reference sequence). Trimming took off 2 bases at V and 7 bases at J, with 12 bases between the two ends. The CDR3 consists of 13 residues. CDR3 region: CASSLGDPGEQYF. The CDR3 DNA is TGTGCCAGCAGTTTAGGGGATCCCGGGGAGCAGTACTTC.

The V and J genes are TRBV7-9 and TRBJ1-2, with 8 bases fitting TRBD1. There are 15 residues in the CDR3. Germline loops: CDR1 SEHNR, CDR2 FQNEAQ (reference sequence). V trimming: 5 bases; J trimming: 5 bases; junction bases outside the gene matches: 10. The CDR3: CASSIGQGKIYGYTF. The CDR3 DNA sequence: TGTGCCAGCAGCATAGGACAGGGAAAGATTTATGGCTACACCTTC.

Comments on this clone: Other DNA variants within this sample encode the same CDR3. DNA for the CDR3: TGCAGCGTTATAAATCCAGGGGGCGGGGGCAGCACTGAAGCTTTCTTT. Amino acid sequence: CSVINPGGGGSTEAFF. V and J are TRBV29-1 and TRBJ1-1; the match to TRBD1 covers 8 bases. Germline assignment: CDR1 SQVTM and CDR2 ANQGSEA. This CDR3 is 16 amino acids long. Trimming took 5 bases from V and 4 from J; bases not matched to a gene: 15.

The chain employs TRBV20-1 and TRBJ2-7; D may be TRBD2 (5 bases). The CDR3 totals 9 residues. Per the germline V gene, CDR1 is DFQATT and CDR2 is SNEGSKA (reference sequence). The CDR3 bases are TGCAGGGCCGGCCCAGCGGAGTACTTC. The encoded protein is CRAGPAEYF.

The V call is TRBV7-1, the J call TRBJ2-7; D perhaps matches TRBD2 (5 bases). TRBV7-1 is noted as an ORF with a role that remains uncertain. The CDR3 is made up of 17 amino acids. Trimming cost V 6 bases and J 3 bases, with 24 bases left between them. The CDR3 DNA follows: TGTGCCAGCAGGCAACGTAGTGGAGGACCGCAGGACTACGAGCAGTACTTC. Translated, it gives CASRQRSGGPQDYEQYF.

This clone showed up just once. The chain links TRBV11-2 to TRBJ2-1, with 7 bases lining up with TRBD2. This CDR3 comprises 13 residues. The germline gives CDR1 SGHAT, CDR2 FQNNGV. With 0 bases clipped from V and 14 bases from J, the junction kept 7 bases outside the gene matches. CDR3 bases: TGTGCCAGCAGCTTAGATTGGACTAGTGATAAGTTCTTC. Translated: CASSLDWTSDKFF.

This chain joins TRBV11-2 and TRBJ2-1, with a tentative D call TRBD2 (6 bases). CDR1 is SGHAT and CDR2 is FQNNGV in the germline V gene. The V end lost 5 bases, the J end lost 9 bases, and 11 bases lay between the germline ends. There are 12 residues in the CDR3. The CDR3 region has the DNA TGTGCCAGCAGCCGGTATAGCGGTGAGCAGTTCTTC. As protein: CASSRYSGEQFF.

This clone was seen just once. The CDR3 sequence: CASSEVIWTSGSGEQYF. The DNA of the CDR3 is TGTGCCAGCAGTGAAGTGATTTGGACTAGCGGGAGTGGGGAGCAGTACTTC. The V and J genes are TRBV6-1 and TRBJ2-7; 13 nucleotides match TRBD2. The CDR3 is 17 amino acids. The ends lost 1 base at V and 7 bases at J; junction bases unmatched: 10. Germline assignment: CDR1 MNHNS and CDR2 SASEGT.

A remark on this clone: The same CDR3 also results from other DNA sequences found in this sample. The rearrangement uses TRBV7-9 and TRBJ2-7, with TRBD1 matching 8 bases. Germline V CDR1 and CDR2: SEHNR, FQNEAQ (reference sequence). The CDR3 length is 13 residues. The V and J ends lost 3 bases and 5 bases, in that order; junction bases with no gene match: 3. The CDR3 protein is CASSLAGGHEQYF. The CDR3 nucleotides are TGTGCCAGCAGCTTGGCAGGGGGCCACGAGCAGTACTTC. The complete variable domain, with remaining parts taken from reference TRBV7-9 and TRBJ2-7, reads DTGVSQNPRHKITKRGQNVTFRCDPISEHNRLYWYRQTLGQGPEFLTYFQNEAQLEKSRLLSDRFSAERPKGSFSTLEIQRTEQGDSAMYLCASSLAGGHEQYFGPGTRLTVT.

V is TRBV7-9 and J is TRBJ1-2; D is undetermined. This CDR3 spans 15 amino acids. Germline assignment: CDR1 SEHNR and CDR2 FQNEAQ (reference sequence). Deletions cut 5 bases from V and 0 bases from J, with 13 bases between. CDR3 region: CASSLVLGANYGYTF. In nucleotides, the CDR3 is TGTGCCAGCAGCCTCGTCTTGGGAGCTAACTATGGCTACACCTTC.

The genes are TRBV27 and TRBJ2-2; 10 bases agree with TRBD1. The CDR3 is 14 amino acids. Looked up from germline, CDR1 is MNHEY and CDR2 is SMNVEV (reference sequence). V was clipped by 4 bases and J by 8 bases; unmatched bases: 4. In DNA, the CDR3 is TGTGCCAGCAGTTCCAGGGACAGGGGAGGGGAGCTGTTTTTT. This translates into CASSSRDRGGELFF.

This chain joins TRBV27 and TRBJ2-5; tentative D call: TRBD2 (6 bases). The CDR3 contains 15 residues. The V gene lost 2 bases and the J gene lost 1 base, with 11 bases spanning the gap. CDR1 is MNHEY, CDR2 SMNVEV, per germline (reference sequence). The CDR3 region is CASSLRRDVQETQYF. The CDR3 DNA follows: TGTGCCAGCAGTTTAAGGCGGGACGTCCAAGAGACCCAGTACTTC.

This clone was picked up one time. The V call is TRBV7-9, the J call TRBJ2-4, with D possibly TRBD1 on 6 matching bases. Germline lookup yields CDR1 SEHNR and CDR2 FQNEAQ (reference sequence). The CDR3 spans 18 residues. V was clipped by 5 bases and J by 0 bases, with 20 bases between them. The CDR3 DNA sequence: TGTGCCAGCAGCCAACCGGGACAAGAAGCCTTAGCCAAAAACATTCAGTACTTC. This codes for CASSQPGQEALAKNIQYF.

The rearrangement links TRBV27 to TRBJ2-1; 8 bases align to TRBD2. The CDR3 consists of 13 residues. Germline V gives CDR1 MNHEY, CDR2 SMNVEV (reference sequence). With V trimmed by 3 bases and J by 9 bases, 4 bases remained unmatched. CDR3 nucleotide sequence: TGTGCCAGCAGTTTCGGACTAGCTCTTGAGCAGTTCTTC. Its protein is CASSFGLALEQFF.

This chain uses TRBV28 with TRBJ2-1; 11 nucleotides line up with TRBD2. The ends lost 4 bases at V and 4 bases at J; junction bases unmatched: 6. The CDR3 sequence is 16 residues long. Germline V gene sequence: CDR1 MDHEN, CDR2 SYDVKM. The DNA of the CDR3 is TGTGCCAGCAGTTCACCGGGACTAGCGGTATACAATGAGCAGTTCTTC. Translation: CASSSPGLAVYNEQFF.